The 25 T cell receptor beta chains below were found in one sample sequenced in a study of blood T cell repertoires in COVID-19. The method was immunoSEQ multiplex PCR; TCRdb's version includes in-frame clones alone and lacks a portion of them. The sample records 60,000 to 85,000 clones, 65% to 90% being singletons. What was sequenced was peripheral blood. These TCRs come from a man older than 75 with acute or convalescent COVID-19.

CDR3 residues: CASMRDSLNTEAFF. The CDR3 DNA follows: TGTGCCAGTATGAGGGACAGTTTGAACACTGAAGCTTTCTTT. This chain connects TRBV19 to TRBJ1-1, with 7 bases fitting TRBD1. Germline assignment: CDR1 LNHDA and CDR2 SQIVND (reference sequence). The CDR3 is 14 amino acids. Trimming cost V 7 bases and J 0 bases; bases outside gene matches: 5.

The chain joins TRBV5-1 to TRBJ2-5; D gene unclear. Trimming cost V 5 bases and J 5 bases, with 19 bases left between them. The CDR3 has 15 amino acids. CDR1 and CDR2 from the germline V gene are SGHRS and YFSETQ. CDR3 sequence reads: CASSQPRSPMETQYF. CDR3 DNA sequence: TGCGCCAGCAGTCAGCCCAGGTCCCCTATGGAGACCCAGTACTTC.

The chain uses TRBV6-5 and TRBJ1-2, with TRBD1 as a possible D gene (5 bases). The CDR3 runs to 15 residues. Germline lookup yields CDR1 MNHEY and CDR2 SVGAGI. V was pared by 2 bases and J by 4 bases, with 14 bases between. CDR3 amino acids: CASSYGTRGPYGYTF. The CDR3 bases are TGTGCCAGCAGTTACGGGACTAGAGGGCCCTATGGCTACACCTTC.

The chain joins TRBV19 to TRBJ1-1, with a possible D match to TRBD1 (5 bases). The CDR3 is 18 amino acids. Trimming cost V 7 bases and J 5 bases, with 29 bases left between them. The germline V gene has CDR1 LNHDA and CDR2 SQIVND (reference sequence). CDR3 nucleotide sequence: TGTGCCAGTATCGCACACCGACTGCAGGGAAATTTGAGGACTGAAGCTTTCTTT. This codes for CASIAHRLQGNLRTEAFF.

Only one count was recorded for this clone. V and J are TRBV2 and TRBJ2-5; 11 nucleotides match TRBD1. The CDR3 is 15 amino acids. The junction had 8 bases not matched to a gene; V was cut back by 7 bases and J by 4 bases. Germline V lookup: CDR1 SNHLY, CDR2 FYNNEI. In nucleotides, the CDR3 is TGTGCCAGCAAGACTAGGACAGGGGGCGGAGAGACCCAGTACTTC. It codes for CASKTRTGGGETQYF.

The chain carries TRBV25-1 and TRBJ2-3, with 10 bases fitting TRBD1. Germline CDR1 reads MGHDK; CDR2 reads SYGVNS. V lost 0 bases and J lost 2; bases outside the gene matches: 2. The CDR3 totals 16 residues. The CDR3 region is CASSEYGTGATDTQYF. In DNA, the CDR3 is TGTGCCAGCAGTGAATATGGGACAGGGGCCACAGATACGCAGTATTTT.

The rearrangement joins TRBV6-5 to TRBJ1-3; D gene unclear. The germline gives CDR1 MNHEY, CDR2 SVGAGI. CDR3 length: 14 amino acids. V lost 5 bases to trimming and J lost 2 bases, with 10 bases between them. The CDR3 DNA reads TGTGCCAGCAGTCCCGCCAGTCCTGGAAACACCATATATTTT. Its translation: CASSPASPGNTIYF.

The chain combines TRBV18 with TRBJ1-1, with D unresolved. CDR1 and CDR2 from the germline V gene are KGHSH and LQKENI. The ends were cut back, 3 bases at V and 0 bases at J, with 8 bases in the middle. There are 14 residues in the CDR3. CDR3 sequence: CASSPDNMNTEAFF. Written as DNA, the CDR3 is TGTGCCAGCTCACCCGACAACATGAACACTGAAGCTTTCTTT.

CDR3 nucleotides: TGTGCCAGTAGTATAGTCGGGGGAGCTTTCTTT. It translates to CASSIVGGAFF. The chain combines TRBV19 with TRBJ1-1; D perhaps matches TRBD1 (5 bases). Trimming shortened V by 1 base and J by 10 bases, and 7 bases separated the two germline ends. From germline, CDR1 is LNHDA and CDR2 SQIVND (reference sequence). This CDR3 contains 11 residues.

CDR3 DNA sequence: TGTGCCAGCTCACCACAATCAGGTTGGGACACCGGGGAGCTGTTTTTT. Protein: CASSPQSGWDTGELFF. This chain joins TRBV18 and TRBJ2-2; D gene unclear. CDR3 length: 16 residues. Trimming cost V 1 base and J 3 bases, with 12 bases left between them. The V gene's germline CDR1 is KGHSH and CDR2 LQKENI.

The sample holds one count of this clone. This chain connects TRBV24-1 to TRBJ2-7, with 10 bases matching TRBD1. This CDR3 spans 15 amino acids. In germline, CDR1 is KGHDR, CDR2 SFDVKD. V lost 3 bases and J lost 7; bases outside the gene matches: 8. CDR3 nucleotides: TGTGCCACCAGTGATCCGACAGGGGGCACGGGAGAGCAGTACTTC. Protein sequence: CATSDPTGGTGEQYF.

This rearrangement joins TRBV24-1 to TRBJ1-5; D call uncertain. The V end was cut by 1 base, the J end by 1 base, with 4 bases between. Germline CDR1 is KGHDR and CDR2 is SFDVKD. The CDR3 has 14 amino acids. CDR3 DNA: TGTGCCACCAGTGATTTCTCCAGCAATCAGCCCCAGCATTTT. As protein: CATSDFSSNQPQHF.

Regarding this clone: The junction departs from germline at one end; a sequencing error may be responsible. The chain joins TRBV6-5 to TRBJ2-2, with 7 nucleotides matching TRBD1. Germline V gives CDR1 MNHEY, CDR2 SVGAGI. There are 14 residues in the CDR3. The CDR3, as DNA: TGTGCCACCAAGGGACAGCCGAACGCCGGGGAGCTGTTTTTT. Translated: CATKGQPNAGELFF.

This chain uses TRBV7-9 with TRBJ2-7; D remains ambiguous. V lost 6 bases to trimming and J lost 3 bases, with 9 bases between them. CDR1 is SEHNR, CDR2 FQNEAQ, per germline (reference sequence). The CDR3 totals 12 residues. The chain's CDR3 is CASRRLDYEQYF. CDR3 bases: TGTGCCAGCAGGAGACTGGACTACGAGCAGTACTTC. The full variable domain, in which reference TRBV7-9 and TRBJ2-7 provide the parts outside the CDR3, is DTGVSQNPRHKITKRGQNVTFRCDPISEHNRLYWYRQTLGQGPEFLTYFQNEAQLEKSRLLSDRFSAERPKGSFSTLEIQRTEQGDSAMYLCASRRLDYEQYFGPGTRLTVT.

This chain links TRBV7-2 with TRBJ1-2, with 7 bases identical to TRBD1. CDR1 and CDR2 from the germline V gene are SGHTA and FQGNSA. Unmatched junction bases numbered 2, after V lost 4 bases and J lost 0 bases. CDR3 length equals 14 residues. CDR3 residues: CASSYDRANYGYTF. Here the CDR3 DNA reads TGTGCCAGCAGCTACGACAGGGCTAACTATGGCTACACCTTC.

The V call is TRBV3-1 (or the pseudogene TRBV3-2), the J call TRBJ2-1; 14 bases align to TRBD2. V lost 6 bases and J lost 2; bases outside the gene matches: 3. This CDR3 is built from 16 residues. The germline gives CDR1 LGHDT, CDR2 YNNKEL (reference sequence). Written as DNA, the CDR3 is TGTGCCAGCAGTCGGACTAGCGGGGGGACCTACAATGAGCAGTTCTTC. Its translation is CASSRTSGGTYNEQFF.

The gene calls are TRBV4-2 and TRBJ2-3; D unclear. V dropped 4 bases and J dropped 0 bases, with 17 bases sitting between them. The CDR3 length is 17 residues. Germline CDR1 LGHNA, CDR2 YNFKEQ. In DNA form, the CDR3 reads TGTGCCAGCAGCCTCAAATCGGCTGCGACTAGCACAGATACGCAGTATTTT. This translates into CASSLKSAATSTDTQYF.

In DNA, the CDR3 is TGTGCCAGCTCAGCAGGGGCTGGGGCCAACGTCCTGACTTTC. Translation gives CASSAGAGANVLTF. The rearrangement joins TRBV18 to TRBJ2-6, with D perhaps matching TRBD1 (6 bases). With 5 bases removed from V and 2 bases from J, the gap between germline ends came to 7 bases. CDR1 KGHSH and CDR2 LQKENI come from the germline V gene. The CDR3 is 14 residues long.

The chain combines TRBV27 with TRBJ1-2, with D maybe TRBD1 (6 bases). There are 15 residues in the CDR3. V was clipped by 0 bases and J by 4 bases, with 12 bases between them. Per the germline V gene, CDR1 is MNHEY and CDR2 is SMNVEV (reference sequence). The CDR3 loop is CASSLSSGDPYGYTF. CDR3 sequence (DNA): TGTGCCAGCAGTTTATCGTCAGGGGACCCCTATGGCTACACCTTC.

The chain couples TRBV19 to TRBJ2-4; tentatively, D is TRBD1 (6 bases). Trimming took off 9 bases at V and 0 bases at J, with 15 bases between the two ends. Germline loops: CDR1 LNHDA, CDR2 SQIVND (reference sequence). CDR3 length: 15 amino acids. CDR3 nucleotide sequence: TGTGCCAGCAAGGACAGACAACTAGCCAAAAACATTCAGTACTTC. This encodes CASKDRQLAKNIQYF.

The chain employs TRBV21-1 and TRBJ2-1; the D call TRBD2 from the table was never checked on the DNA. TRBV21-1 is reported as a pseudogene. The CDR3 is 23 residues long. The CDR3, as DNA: TGTGCCAGCAGCAAAGCGCGGAAAGACGATCAGCTAGCGGGAAACGGAGCCTACAATGAGCAGTTCTTC. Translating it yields CASSKARKDDQLAGNGAYNEQFF.

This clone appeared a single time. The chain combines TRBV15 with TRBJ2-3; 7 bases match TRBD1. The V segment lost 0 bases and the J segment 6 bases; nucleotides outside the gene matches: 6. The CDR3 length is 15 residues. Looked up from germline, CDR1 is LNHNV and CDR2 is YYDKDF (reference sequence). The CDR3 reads CATSRDWTGSDTQYF. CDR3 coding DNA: TGTGCCACCAGCAGAGATTGGACAGGTTCGGATACGCAGTATTTT.

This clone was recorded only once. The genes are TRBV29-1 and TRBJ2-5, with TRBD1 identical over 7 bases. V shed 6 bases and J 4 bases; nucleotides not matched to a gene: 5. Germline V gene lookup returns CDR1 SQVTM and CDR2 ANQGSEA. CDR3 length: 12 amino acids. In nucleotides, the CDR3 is TGCAGCGTCAACAGGGGAAGAGAGACCCAGTACTTC. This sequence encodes CSVNRGRETQYF.

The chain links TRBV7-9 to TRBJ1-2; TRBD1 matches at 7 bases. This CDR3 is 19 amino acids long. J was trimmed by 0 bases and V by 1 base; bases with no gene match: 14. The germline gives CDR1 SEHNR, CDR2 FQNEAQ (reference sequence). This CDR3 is CASSLGELGTDNTNYGYTF. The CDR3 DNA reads TGTGCCAGCAGCTTAGGGGAGTTGGGGACAGACAATACTAACTATGGCTACACCTTC.

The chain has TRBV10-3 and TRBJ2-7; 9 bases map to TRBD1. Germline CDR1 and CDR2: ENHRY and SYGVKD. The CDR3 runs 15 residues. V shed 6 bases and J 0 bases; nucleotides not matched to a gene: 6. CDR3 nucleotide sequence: TGTGCCATCAGACCCGGGACAGGGAGCTCCTACGAGCAGTACTTC. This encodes CAIRPGTGSSYEQYF.